This passage covers 3 T cell receptor beta chains from one sample sequenced in a study of regulatory T cells in long-lasting Graves disease. Specified time point: persistent/refractory GD, antithyroid drugs over 5 years with positive TRAb. RNA extracted from PBMCs served as the sequencing template. Through Arm-PCR of CDR3 regions and iRepertoire HTBI primers, TCR beta libraries were built. Each CDR3 protein is one row after TCRdb ran MiXCR on the multiplex PCR reads. The data contain around 340,000 distinct CDR3 sequences, around 19% of them singletons. Sequencing used peripheral blood mononuclear cells (PBMCs), obtained when the disease was refractory, from a patient treated with antithyroid drugs. The receptors were sampled from a female donor with Graves disease.

V and J are TRBV6-1 and TRBJ2-2, with D maybe TRBD2 (6 bases). The V end was cut by 6 bases, the J end by 4 bases, with 12 bases between. In germline, CDR1 is MNHNS, CDR2 SASEGT. This CDR3 is 14 amino acids long. Written as DNA, the CDR3 is TGTGCCAGCAGATCAGGAGGGTCCACCGGGGAGCTGTTTTTT. This sequence encodes CASRSGGSTGELFF.

A few counts support this clonotype. This rearrangement joins TRBV14 to TRBJ2-1; TRBD2 matches at 10 bases. Trimming at V came to 4 bases and at J to 0 bases, leaving 6 bases not matched to a gene. CDR3 length: 17 amino acids. Germline V gene sequence: CDR1 SGHDN, CDR2 FVKESK. DNA for the CDR3: TGTGCCAGCAGCCCTTGGACTAGCGGAAGCTCCTACAATGAGCAGTTCTTC. This translates into CASSPWTSGSSYNEQFF.

This clonotype was observed a few times. The V call is TRBV24-1, the J call TRBJ2-6; no clear D gene. V was pared by 5 bases and J by 0 bases, with 4 bases between. The CDR3 contains 14 residues. CDR1 KGHDR and CDR2 SFDVKD come from the germline V gene. Here the CDR3 reads CATSGNSGANVLTF. The CDR3 nucleotides read TGTGCCACCAGTGGGAACTCTGGGGCCAACGTCCTGACTTTC.